The rows below give T cell receptor beta chains drawn from one sample of a study of blood T cell repertoires in COVID-19. The assay was immunoSEQ multiplex PCR, and TCRdb's table has in-frame clones only and misses some. The sample holds about 60,000 clones, 85% to 90% seen once. What was sequenced was peripheral blood. The receptors shown here come from a man aged 55-75 years with acute or convalescent COVID-19. CDR3s include the opening cysteine and the closing phenylalanine or tryptophan. The D gene is left open where the match is weak. Size values are once, few and many counts, or a class for expanded clones, and some rows have none.

length,V,size,J,D,CDR3,DNA
16,TRBV4-2,NA,TRBJ1-6,NA,CASSQDGGVWDSPLHF,TGTGCCAGCAGCCAAGATGGGGGGGTCTGGGATTCACCCCTCCACTTT
13,TRBV12-3/TRBV12-4,NA,TRBJ1-5,NA,CASRADINQPQHF,TGTGCCAGCAGGGCGGACATAAATCAGCCCCAGCATTTT
17,TRBV6-2/TRBV6-3,NA,TRBJ1-1,TRBD1,CASSIQTGSYMNTEAFF,TGTGCCAGCAGTATCCAGACAGGGAGCTATATGAACACTGAAGCTTTCTTT
13,TRBV7-3,NA,TRBJ1-5,NA,CASSKDRNQPQHF,TGTGCCAGCAGCAAAGACAGGAATCAGCCCCAGCATTTT
16,TRBV27,NA,TRBJ2-7,TRBD2,CASSLSTASGRGEQYF,TGTGCCAGCAGTTTATCGACAGCTAGCGGGAGGGGCGAGCAGTACTTC
16,TRBV27,few,TRBJ1-5,NA,CASSLSASLGDQPQHF,TGTGCCAGCAGTTTATCGGCCTCCCTAGGAGATCAGCCCCAGCATTTT
12,TRBV5-1,NA,TRBJ2-7,NA,CASSSGHYEQYF,TGCGCCAGCAGCTCAGGACACTACGAGCAGTACTTC
12,TRBV15,NA,TRBJ1-2,NA,CATTQGNYGYTF,TGTGCCACCACCCAGGGAAACTATGGCTACACCTTC
14,TRBV25-1,NA,TRBJ1-1,NA,CASSGPSRSTEAFF,TGTGCCAGCAGTGGACCCAGCCGGAGCACTGAAGCTTTCTTT
19,TRBV4-3,once,TRBJ2-3,TRBD2,CASSQLGQRGGGVSDTQYF,TGCGCCAGCAGCCAACTTGGCCAGCGGGGTGGGGGAGTTTCAGATACGCAGTATTTT
17,TRBV9,NA,TRBJ2-2,NA,CASSPRFSWADTGELFF,TGTGCCAGCAGCCCCCGGTTCTCCTGGGCTGACACCGGGGAGCTGTTTTTT
15,TRBV28,NA,TRBJ1-2,TRBD1,CASSSSRTGDYGYTF,TGTGCCAGCAGTTCCTCCCGGACAGGCGATTATGGCTACACCTTC
16,TRBV7-2,NA,TRBJ1-5,NA,CASSLENGNGNQPQHF,TGTGCCAGCAGCTTAGAAAACGGGAATGGCAATCAGCCCCAGCATTTT
15,TRBV7-2,NA,TRBJ1-5,NA,CASSSQSGGNQPQHF,TGTGCCAGCAGCTCTCAGTCGGGGGGCAATCAGCCCCAGCATTTT
15,TRBV5-1,NA,TRBJ2-7,TRBD1,CASSWGQGLETEQYF,TGCGCCAGCAGCTGGGGACAGGGGTTGGAGACCGAGCAGTACTTC
15,TRBV14,NA,TRBJ2-5,NA,CASSTTGSLRETQYF,TGTGCCAGCAGCACAACCGGGAGTCTGAGAGAGACCCAGTACTTC
12,TRBV29-1,NA,TRBJ1-2,TRBD1,CSGRVSGGGYTF,TGCAGCGGCCGAGTATCAGGGGGTGGCTACACCTTC
14,TRBV7-2,NA,TRBJ2-4,TRBD1,CASSFGRGQNIQYF,TGTGCCAGCAGCTTTGGCAGGGGGCAAAACATTCAGTACTTC
15,TRBV27,NA,TRBJ2-1,TRBD2,CASSSLSGVYNEQFF,TGTGCCAGCAGTTCCCTCAGCGGGGTGTACAATGAGCAGTTCTTC
15,TRBV5-5,NA,TRBJ1-1,NA,CASSPLDSPNTEAFF,TGTGCCAGCAGCCCCTTGGACAGCCCGAACACTGAAGCTTTCTTT
12,TRBV6-2/TRBV6-3,NA,TRBJ1-1,TRBD1,CASSETTGKAFF,TGTGCCAGCAGCGAAACGACAGGGAAAGCTTTCTTT
19,TRBV7-2,NA,TRBJ2-1,NA,CASSLDPPLVLSSYNEQFF,TGTGCCAGCAGCTTAGATCCACCTCTAGTCCTTAGCTCCTACAATGAGCAGTTCTTC
16,TRBV4-3,NA,TRBJ2-1,TRBD2,CASSQGKTSGSNEQFF,TGCGCCAGCAGCCAAGGGAAGACTAGCGGGAGCAATGAGCAGTTCTTC
14,TRBV27,NA,TRBJ1-5,NA,CASSPLSVDQPQHF,TGTGCCAGCAGTCCCCTAAGCGTGGATCAGCCCCAGCATTTT
15,TRBV24-1,once,TRBJ2-3,TRBD2,CATSDIAGVPDTQYF,TGTGCCACCAGTGACATAGCGGGAGTGCCAGATACGCAGTATTTT
15,TRBV5-1,once,TRBJ1-2,NA,CASSLTPGTNYGYTF,TGCGCCAGCAGCTTGACTCCAGGAACTAACTATGGCTACACCTTC
14,TRBV5-1,few,TRBJ2-7,NA,CASSRARVEGEQYF,TGCGCCAGCAGCCGGGCGCGCGTAGAGGGCGAGCAGTACTTC
15,TRBV4-2,NA,TRBJ2-7,NA,CASSQEYGSPYEQYF,TGTGCCAGCAGCCAAGAGTACGGGAGCCCCTACGAGCAGTACTTC
16,TRBV18,NA,TRBJ2-3,TRBD1,CASSQEDRVRTDTQYF,TGTGCCAGCTCCCAAGAGGACAGGGTGAGGACAGATACGCAGTATTTT
18,TRBV7-6,once,TRBJ2-6,NA,CASSFVPAGKDGANVLTF,TGTGCCAGCAGCTTCGTCCCGGCAGGGAAGGATGGGGCCAACGTCCTGACTTTC
16,TRBV28,NA,TRBJ2-2,NA,CASSPPRTRRTGELFF,TGTGCCAGCAGTCCCCCTCGAACGAGGAGGACCGGGGAGCTGTTTTTT
15,TRBV12-5,NA,TRBJ2-2,TRBD1,CASGVTGGTTGELFF,TGTGCTAGTGGTGTAACAGGGGGCACGACCGGGGAGCTGTTTTTT
14,TRBV4-3,NA,TRBJ2-2,NA,CASSQEEVAGELFF,TGCGCCAGCAGCCAAGAGGAGGTGGCCGGGGAGCTGTTTTTT
11,TRBV6-5,NA,TRBJ1-4,NA,CASTEQEKLFF,TGTGCCAGCACCGAACAGGAAAAACTGTTTTTT
16,TRBV19,NA,TRBJ1-5,TRBD1,CASSIDKGQGGQPQHF,TGTGCCAGTAGTATAGATAAGGGACAGGGTGGACAGCCCCAGCATTTT
13,TRBV5-4,NA,TRBJ1-3,TRBD1,CASSLSRGNTIYF,TGTGCCAGCAGCTTGTCCAGGGGGAACACCATATATTTT
17,TRBV6-1,NA,TRBJ1-5,TRBD1,CASSEPLTGRGNQPQHF,TGTGCCAGCAGTGAACCCTTGACAGGGAGAGGCAATCAGCCCCAGCATTTT
15,TRBV5-1,NA,TRBJ2-7,TRBD1,CASSSTGQAPYEQYF,TGCGCCAGCAGCTCGACCGGACAGGCCCCCTACGAGCAGTACTTC
14,TRBV28,NA,TRBJ1-2,NA,CASSPPTETYGYTF,TGTGCCAGCAGTCCCCCGACAGAGACCTATGGCTACACCTTC
15,TRBV28,NA,TRBJ1-2,TRBD1,CASRELGQGNYGYTF,TGTGCCAGCAGGGAACTGGGACAGGGGAACTATGGCTACACCTTC
14,TRBV29-1,NA,TRBJ1-2,NA,CSVGAGIEPYGYTF,TGCAGCGTTGGGGCAGGGATAGAACCATATGGCTACACCTTC
14,TRBV28,NA,TRBJ1-1,NA,CASSFGQGGTEAFF,TGTGCCAGCAGTTTCGGTCAAGGGGGCACTGAAGCTTTCTTT